This TCR beta chain was captured in a study of T cell responses to AZD1222 COVID-19 vaccine. The method was immunoSEQ multiplex PCR; TCRdb's version includes in-frame clones alone and lacks a portion of them. The sample yields 80,000 or so clones, nearly 90% seen once. The V end lost 4 bases, the J end lost 7 bases, and 13 bases lay between the germline ends. Germline values: CDR1 ENHRY, CDR2 SYGVKD. The length of the CDR3 is 13 residues. The rearrangement joins TRBV10-3 to TRBJ1-2; D not certain. The source is an adult in good health. The sequenced sample was peripheral blood, obtained on day 0 of MenACWY control vaccination. The DNA of the CDR3 is TGTGCCATCAGTGTAGACCCTGATGGTGGCTACACCTTC. Translation: CAISVDPDGGYTF.